These 31 T cell receptor beta chains share one sample of origin, sequenced in a study of T cells in Graves' hyperthyroidism and ophthalmopathy. Amplified regions were TCR beta CDR3 sequences from RNA transcripts. TCR CDR3 underwent first-round RT-PCR with the HTBI primer set. TCRdb re-called the multiplex PCR reads through MiXCR, storing one row per CDR3 protein. The table shows under 750,000 distinct CDR3 sequences, with 18% occurring only once. What was sequenced was blood. These receptors all stem from a woman in her forties or fifties with Graves' hyperthyroidism that later progressed to Graves' ophthalmopathy.

This clonotype was observed a handful of times. The rearrangement uses TRBV20-1 and TRBJ1-2; D is undetermined. V was pared by 0 bases and J by 0 bases, with 8 bases between. CDR3 size: 14 residues. Germline V gene sequence: CDR1 DFQATT, CDR2 SNEGSKA (reference sequence). In DNA form, the CDR3 reads TGCAGTGCTAGAGATCGGGTAGCTAACTATGGCTACACCTTC. This translates into CSARDRVANYGYTF.

This clonotype was seen a handful of times. The chain uses TRBV3-1 and TRBJ2-7; 7 bases match TRBD1. V lost 3 bases to trimming and J lost 5 bases; unmatched junction nucleotides: 7. This CDR3 has 14 residues. Germline assignment: CDR1 LGHDT and CDR2 YNNKEL (reference sequence). CDR3 DNA: TGTGCCAGCAGCCACCTACAGGGGAGCCACGAGCAGTACTTC. Translating it yields CASSHLQGSHEQYF.

This clonotype was seen only a few times. The J gene is TRBJ2-2, the V gene TRBV2, with D uncertain. CDR3 size: 13 residues. Between the trimmed V and J ends, which lost 5 bases and 11 bases, there was a span of 15 bases. CDR1 SNHLY and CDR2 FYNNEI come from the germline V gene. In DNA form, the CDR3 reads TGTGCCAGCAGTATGGGATCTATGCGCGAGCTGTTTTTT. Protein sequence: CASSMGSMRELFF.

The gene calls are TRBV19 and TRBJ1-1; D is possibly TRBD1 (5 bases). Trimming took off 1 base at V and 4 bases at J, with 16 bases between the two ends. The CDR3 has 16 amino acids. Germline CDR1 reads LNHDA; CDR2 reads SQIVND (reference sequence). In DNA form, the CDR3 reads TGTGCCAGTAGTATAGGAGGCGGGGGAAGAGGCACTGAAGCTTTCTTT. Its protein product is CASSIGGGGRGTEAFF.

This clonotype was observed a handful of times. V is TRBV6-1 and J is TRBJ2-1; the match to TRBD2 covers 14 bases. Per germline, CDR1 MNHNS and CDR2 SASEGT. The J segment lost 11 bases and the V segment lost 10 bases, leaving 13 bases of the junction unmatched. The length of the CDR3 is 15 residues. The CDR3 DNA follows: TGTGCCATCGACGAAGAGAGACTAGCGGGGGGGAAGCAGTTCTTC. It is translated as CAIDEERLAGGKQFF.

This clonotype was recorded only once. The V and J genes are TRBV24-1 and TRBJ2-2, with D possibly matching TRBD1 (5 bases). This CDR3 has 14 residues. Germline V gene data show CDR1 as KGHDR and CDR2 as SFDVKD. Trimming removed 0 bases at V and 10 bases at J, with 11 bases between. CDR3 loop: CATSDLRSGMELFF. The CDR3 nucleotides are TGTGCCACCAGTGATTTGAGGTCAGGGATGGAGCTGTTTTTT.

This clonotype was counted only a few times. The chain combines TRBV5-5 with TRBJ1-2, with 9 bases fitting TRBD1. Germline V gives CDR1 SGHKS, CDR2 YYEKEE (reference sequence). Unmatched junction bases numbered 14, after V lost 3 bases and J lost 5 bases. The CDR3 runs 17 residues. The CDR3 DNA follows: TGTGCCAGCAGCTACGATCGCGAACAGGGGGCATGGTATGGCTACACCTTC. It is translated as CASSYDREQGAWYGYTF.

The rearrangement joins TRBV3-1 to TRBJ2-1; TRBD1 agrees at 10 bases. With 4 bases clipped from V and 9 bases from J, the junction kept 6 bases outside the gene matches. In germline, CDR1 is LGHDT, CDR2 YNNKEL (reference sequence). The CDR3 loop spans 14 amino acids. The CDR3 region has the DNA TGTGCCAGCAGCCTGGACAGGGGGGGAAGTGAGCAGTTCTTC. This codes for CASSLDRGGSEQFF.

The genes are TRBV10-2 and TRBJ1-5; D is unresolved. The CDR3 runs to 13 residues. V was pared by 8 bases and J by 5 bases, with 13 bases between. In germline, CDR1 is WSHSY, CDR2 SAAADI. The CDR3 region is CASVEEEDQPQHF. Written as DNA, the CDR3 is TGCGCCAGCGTCGAGGAGGAAGATCAGCCCCAGCATTTT.

The chain uses TRBV28 and TRBJ2-5, with D possibly TRBD2 on 6 matching bases. The ends were cut back, 6 bases at V and 0 bases at J, with 17 bases in the middle. Germline CDR1 MDHEN, CDR2 SYDVKM. This CDR3 has 16 amino acids. The CDR3 DNA sequence: TGTGCCAGCAGCCCTGTCATGGCGGGGTACCAAGAGACCCAGTACTTC. Amino acid sequence: CASSPVMAGYQETQYF.

This clonotype was detected many times. The gene calls are TRBV2 and TRBJ2-3, with D perhaps being TRBD1 or TRBD2 (5 bases each). This CDR3 region has 14 residues. Trimming pared 11 bases from V and 6 bases from J, leaving 21 bases between. Germline V gene lookup returns CDR1 SNHLY and CDR2 FYNNEI. The CDR3 region has the DNA TGTGCCCATCCCCCCGGGACCAGGGCGGATACGCAGTATTTT. This translates into CAHPPGTRADTQYF.

The chain has TRBV19 and TRBJ2-2; 9 bases are a match to TRBD2. The J segment lost 3 bases and the V segment lost 5 bases, leaving 7 bases of the junction unmatched. The CDR3 has 16 residues. CDR1 and CDR2 from the germline V gene are LNHDA and SQIVND (reference sequence). In DNA, the CDR3 is TGTGCCAGTAGTCCCATGGTAGCGGGGGACACCGGGGAGCTGTTTTTT. This sequence encodes CASSPMVAGDTGELFF. Complete variable domain (other parts from reference TRBV19 and TRBJ2-2): DGGITQSPKYLFRKEGQNVTLSCEQNLNHDAMYWYRQDPGQGLRLIYYSQIVNDFQKGDIAEGYSVSREKKESFPLTVTSAQKNPTAFYLCASSPMVAGDTGELFFGEGSRLTVL.

This clonotype was counted once. The genes are TRBV11-3 and TRBJ1-4, with TRBD1 identical over 9 bases. The junction had 6 bases not matched to a gene; V was cut back by 5 bases and J by 5 bases. The CDR3 has 15 amino acids. Looked up from germline, CDR1 is SGHNT and CDR2 is YENEEA. In DNA, the CDR3 is TGTGCCAGCAGCATCCGGGACAGGGTAAATGAAAAACTGTTTTTT. This sequence encodes CASSIRDRVNEKLFF.

This clonotype has a handful of counts. This rearrangement joins TRBV18 to TRBJ1-5; TRBD1 is a possible D gene (6 bases). V was cut by 10 bases and J by 6 bases, with 16 bases left in between. This CDR3 has 13 residues. CDR1 and CDR2 from the germline V gene are KGHSH and LQKENI. CDR3 in DNA: TGTGCCAATGTTGCGGGGGGCGGTCAGCCCCAGCATTTT. Translated, it gives CANVAGGGQPQHF. The variable domain in full, completed from reference TRBV18 and TRBJ1-5, reads NAGVMQNPRHLVRRRGQEARLRCSPMKGHSHVYWYRQLPEEGLKFMVYLQKENIIDESGMPKERFSAEFPKEGPSILRIQQVVRGDSAAYFCANVAGGGQPQHFGDGTRLSIL.

Ten or more counts support this clonotype. The J gene is TRBJ2-7, the V gene TRBV7-9; D not certain. The V and J ends lost 3 bases and 3 bases respectively, with 15 bases between them. The germline V gene encodes CDR1 SEHNR and CDR2 FQNEAQ (reference sequence). This CDR3 is 15 amino acids long. The CDR3 nucleotides are TGTGCCAGCAGCTTCCCACCTGGCGGAATCTACGAGCAGTACTTC. This sequence encodes CASSFPPGGIYEQYF.

The chain combines TRBV7-3 with TRBJ2-5, with 7 nucleotides matching TRBD2. Trimming at V came to 6 bases and at J to 0 bases, leaving 16 bases not matched to a gene. The length of the CDR3 is 18 residues. The germline gives CDR1 SGHTA, CDR2 FQGTGA. The CDR3 region has the DNA TGTGCCAGCAGTCGGGTGCGACTAGCATTCCTAAACCAAGAGACCCAGTACTTC. Translation gives CASSRVRLAFLNQETQYF.

This clonotype was counted ten times or more. The J gene is TRBJ1-1, the V gene TRBV5-1; D remains ambiguous. The CDR3 is 15 amino acids. V was clipped by 0 bases and J by 4 bases, with 13 bases between them. CDR1 and CDR2 (germline): SGHRS, YFSETQ. In DNA form, the CDR3 reads TGCGCCAGCAGCTTGGGCGCCGGTTCGGGCACTGAAGCTTTCTTT. Translated, it gives CASSLGAGSGTEAFF.

The J gene is TRBJ2-2, the V gene TRBV19, with no clear D. Trimming took off 5 bases at V and 0 bases at J, with 10 bases between the two ends. The length of the CDR3 is 15 residues. Germline assignment: CDR1 LNHDA and CDR2 SQIVND (reference sequence). In nucleotides, the CDR3 is TGTGCCAGTAGTCCCCGGGCCGCGAACACCGGGGAGCTGTTTTTT. This translates into CASSPRAANTGELFF.

This clonotype was seen repeatedly, ten times or more. The chain uses TRBV18 and TRBJ1-2; a possible D gene is TRBD1 (6 bases). Trimming stripped 3 bases from V and 8 bases from J, with 13 bases between. This CDR3 region has 13 residues. Germline CDR1 KGHSH, CDR2 LQKENI. Here the CDR3 reads CASSPEQGHGYTF. CDR3 bases: TGTGCCAGCTCACCTGAGCAGGGGCACGGCTACACCTTC.

CDR3 nucleotides: TGTGCCAGCAGTTTATGGCAGGGGAACACTGAAGCTTTCTTT. Translated: CASSLWQGNTEAFF. The chain combines TRBV27 with TRBJ1-1; perhaps TRBD1 as D (5 bases). Germline lookup yields CDR1 MNHEY and CDR2 SMNVEV (reference sequence). The CDR3 sequence is 14 residues long. The V end was cut by 1 base, the J end by 1 base, with 7 bases between.

This clonotype was seen a handful of times. This rearrangement joins TRBV7-3 to TRBJ2-1, with TRBD2 matching over 11 bases. Germline values: CDR1 SGHTA, CDR2 FQGTGA. The CDR3 spans 19 residues. With V trimmed by 5 bases and J by 6 bases, 18 bases remained unmatched. The CDR3 DNA reads TGTGCCAGCAGCGACCAACGGCTAGCGGGGGGCCGCGCCCCCAATGAGCAGTTCTTC. Translation: CASSDQRLAGGRAPNEQFF.

This CDR3 is CASSKDVEETQYF. As DNA, the CDR3 is TGCGCCAGCAGCAAGGACGTAGAAGAGACCCAGTACTTC. This rearrangement joins TRBV5-1 to TRBJ2-5; D gene ambiguous. Germline V lookup: CDR1 SGHRS, CDR2 YFSETQ. Trimming cost V 4 bases and J 3 bases, with 10 bases left between them. The CDR3 is 13 amino acids.

The chain links TRBV24-1 to TRBJ2-3; D might be TRBD1 (5 bases). CDR3 length: 12 residues. Germline assignment: CDR1 KGHDR and CDR2 SFDVKD. Trimming removed 8 bases at V and 4 bases at J, with 9 bases between. The CDR3 sequence is CATKGSADTQYF. The CDR3 nucleotides are TGTGCCACCAAGGGGTCGGCAGATACGCAGTATTTT.

V and J are TRBV27 and TRBJ2-5, with D unclear. CDR1 and CDR2 (germline): MNHEY, SMNVEV (reference sequence). The CDR3 sequence is 14 residues long. Trimming removed 3 bases at V and 0 bases at J, with 8 bases between. CDR3 sequence reads: CASSFKAYQETQYF. The CDR3 coding sequence is TGTGCCAGCAGTTTTAAGGCGTACCAAGAGACCCAGTACTTC.

As concerns this clonotype: Since a much larger clone is just one base distant, this may be a read error. The chain recombines TRBV7-2 with TRBJ1-1, with 8 positions matching TRBD1. Germline-derived CDR1 and CDR2 are SGHTA and FQGNSA. Germline trimming cut 1 base from V and 0 bases from J; bases unmatched to any gene: 1. The CDR3 is 15 amino acids. CDR3 amino acids: CASSLGGQVNTEAFF. In nucleotides, the CDR3 is TGTGCCAGCAGCTTAGGGGGACAGGTGAACACTGAAGCTTTCTTT.

CDR3 residues: CASSTMSSGNTIYF. CDR3 bases: TGTGCCAGCAGTACGATGAGCTCTGGAAACACCATATATTTT. The chain combines TRBV5-6 with TRBJ1-3; no definite D call. The CDR3 loop spans 14 amino acids. V was shortened by 5 bases and J by 0 bases, with 9 bases between the two germline ends. The germline CDR1 and CDR2 sequences are SGHDT and YYEEEE.

This rearrangement joins TRBV20-1 to TRBJ2-7, with D possibly matching TRBD2 (6 bases). The V gene lost 3 bases and the J gene lost 4 bases, with 19 bases spanning the gap. Germline CDR1 reads DFQATT; CDR2 reads SNEGSKA (reference sequence). This CDR3 region has 15 residues. The CDR3 spells CSASRSGGIRYEQYF. Here the CDR3 DNA reads TGCAGTGCTAGTAGGTCCGGGGGAATCAGGTACGAGCAGTACTTC.

This clonotype was recorded at least ten times. The chain couples TRBV6-1 to TRBJ1-1; perhaps TRBD1 as D (6 bases). The length of the CDR3 is 15 residues. V was trimmed by 2 bases and J by 0 bases, leaving 10 bases between them. Germline V gives CDR1 MNHNS, CDR2 SASEGT. The CDR3 sequence: CASSENGGMNTEAFF. For the CDR3, the DNA is TGTGCCAGCAGTGAAAATGGGGGCATGAACACTGAAGCTTTCTTT.

The rearrangement links TRBV19 to TRBJ2-3; 9 bases agree with TRBD2. The V segment lost 3 bases and the J segment 2 bases; nucleotides outside the gene matches: 6. Germline V gives CDR1 LNHDA, CDR2 SQIVND (reference sequence). The CDR3 covers 16 residues. Here the CDR3 reads CASSMPSGAPTDTQYF. CDR3 sequence (DNA): TGTGCCAGTAGTATGCCTAGCGGGGCCCCCACAGATACGCAGTATTTT. Drawing the rest from reference TRBV19 and TRBJ2-3, the complete variable domain is DGGITQSPKYLFRKEGQNVTLSCEQNLNHDAMYWYRQDPGQGLRLIYYSQIVNDFQKGDIAEGYSVSREKKESFPLTVTSAQKNPTAFYLCASSMPSGAPTDTQYFGPGTRLTVL.

This clonotype came up many times. V usage is TRBV30 and J usage is TRBJ1-1; 7 bases are shared with TRBD1. The germline gives CDR1 GTSNPN, CDR2 SVGIG (reference sequence). V was clipped by 5 bases and J by 1 base; unmatched bases: 10. The CDR3 contains 15 residues. The CDR3: CAWGNTHRGNTEAFF. The CDR3 DNA sequence: TGTGCCTGGGGCAATACCCACAGGGGGAACACTGAAGCTTTCTTT.

V usage is TRBV9 and J usage is TRBJ2-5, with D perhaps TRBD1 (5 bases). The V end was cut by 4 bases, the J end by 2 bases, with 9 bases between. This CDR3 has 13 amino acids. Germline CDR1 reads SGDLS; CDR2 reads YYNGEE. The DNA of the CDR3 is TGTGCCAGCAGCACGCGACAGCAAGAGACCCAGTACTTC. This gives the protein CASSTRQQETQYF.